This T cell receptor beta chain derives from a study of shared clonotypes between healthy human individuals. Study-level results: Shared clonotypes: 4.5% to 6.5% naive CD4, roughly 3.8% naive CD8, roughly 2.4% memory CD4, under 0.45% memory CD8.

Germline loops: CDR1 SNHLY, CDR2 FYNNEI. This CDR3 is 16 amino acids long. Losses at the gene ends were 4 bases for V and 0 bases for J; bases not matched to a gene: 2. Each subset's genomic DNA was split evenly across several immunoSEQ plates. The authors loaded roughly 180 ng DNA, about 30,000 T cell genomes, into sorted-subset replicate PCRs. TCRdb's copy holds only in-frame clones and misses some; the assay was immunoSEQ multiplex PCR. Counted here are 2 million to 3 million clones, approximately 93% occurring once; the ten biggest clones make up 0.36%. Of note for this clone: Its matching antigen is unknown. The same CDR3 also results from other DNA sequences found in this sample.

The rearrangement joins TRBV2 to TRBJ2-3; 12 bases match TRBD2. The sequence came from a man between 18 and 29 years old in good health. Some clones in this sample may be carry-over from other donors' samples. The sequencing sample was made of naive CD4+ T cells from PBMCs. Subset of the sample: CD45RA+ positively selected. Here the CDR3 DNA reads TGTGCCAGCAGTGGAGGGACTAGCGGGAGCACAGATACGCAGTATTTT. Its protein is CASSGGTSGSTDTQYF. Using reference TRBV2 and TRBJ2-3 for the parts outside the CDR3, the full variable domain is EPEVTQTPSHQVTQMGQEVILRCVPISNHLYFYWYRQILGQKVEFLVSFYNNEISEKSEIFDDQFSVERPDGSNFTLKIRSTKLEDSAMYFCASSGGTSGSTDTQYFGPGTRLTVL.